This TCR beta chain was recovered during a study of blood T cells in healthy people across ages. The table lists this clonotype with a count of one. Its antigen remains unknown. A sample-barcoded 5' primer and a J-beta primer mix were used in a second PCR of roughly 7 to 11 cycles. TCRdb independently ran MiXCR on the 5' RACE reads; one entry per CDR3 protein. The sample records 1.2 million to 1.5 million distinct CDR3 sequences, around two fifths being singletons. Per sample, a minimum of 7 million PBMCs were isolated. Trimming cost V 6 bases and J 5 bases; bases outside gene matches: 8. The CDR3 length is 15 residues. The germline gives CDR1 SGHRS, CDR2 YFSETQ. Overall study findings and caveats: Calculation of diversity from one million T cells yielded estimates considered to be underestimates. Age advanced and TCR beta diversity per million T cells fell, roughly linearly.

The sequencing input was blood. This TCR was sampled from a woman younger than 35 in good health. The chain links TRBV5-1 to TRBJ2-7; 13 nucleotides match TRBD2. The CDR3 nucleotides read TGCGCCAGCACTCTACTAGCGGGAGGGCCTCACGAGCAGTACTTC. This encodes CASTLLAGGPHEQYF. The entire variable domain, with the rest obtained from reference TRBV5-1 and TRBJ2-7, is as follows: KAGVTQTPRYLIKTRGQQVTLSCSPISGHRSVSWYQQTPGQGLQFLFEYFSETQRNKGNFPGRFSGRQFSNSRSEMNVSTLELGDSALYLCASTLLAGGPHEQYFGPGTRLTVT.